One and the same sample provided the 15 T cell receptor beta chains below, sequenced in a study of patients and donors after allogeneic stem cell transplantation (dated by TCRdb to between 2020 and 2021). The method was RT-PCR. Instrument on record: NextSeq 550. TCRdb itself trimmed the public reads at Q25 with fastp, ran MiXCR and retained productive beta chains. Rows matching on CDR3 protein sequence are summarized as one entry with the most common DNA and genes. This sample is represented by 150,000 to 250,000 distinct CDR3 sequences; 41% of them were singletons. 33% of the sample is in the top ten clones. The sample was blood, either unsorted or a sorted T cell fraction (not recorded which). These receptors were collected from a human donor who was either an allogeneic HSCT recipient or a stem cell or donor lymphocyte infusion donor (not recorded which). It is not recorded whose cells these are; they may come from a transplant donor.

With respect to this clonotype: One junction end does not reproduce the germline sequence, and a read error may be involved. CDR3 DNA: TGTGCCAGCATTGAAAGGTGGCGATTCACAGATACGCAGTATTTT. Translated, it gives CASIERWRFTDTQYF. J is TRBJ2-3 and V is TRBV2; D is ambiguous. CDR3 size: 15 residues. Germline V CDR1 and CDR2: SNHLY, FYNNEI.

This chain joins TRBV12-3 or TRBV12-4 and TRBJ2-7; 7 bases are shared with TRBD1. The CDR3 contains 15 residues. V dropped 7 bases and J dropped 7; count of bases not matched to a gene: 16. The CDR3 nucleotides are TGTGCCAGCACCCTAAGTCCCCAGCCAGGGGGTGAGCAGTACTTC. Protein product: CASTLSPQPGGEQYF.

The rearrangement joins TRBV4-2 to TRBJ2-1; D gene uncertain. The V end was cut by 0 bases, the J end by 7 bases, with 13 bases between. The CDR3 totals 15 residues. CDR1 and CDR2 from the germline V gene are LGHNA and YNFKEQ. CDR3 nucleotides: TGTGCCAGCAGCCAAGAAGGGAAAGGATCGAATGAGCAGTTCTTC. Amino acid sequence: CASSQEGKGSNEQFF.

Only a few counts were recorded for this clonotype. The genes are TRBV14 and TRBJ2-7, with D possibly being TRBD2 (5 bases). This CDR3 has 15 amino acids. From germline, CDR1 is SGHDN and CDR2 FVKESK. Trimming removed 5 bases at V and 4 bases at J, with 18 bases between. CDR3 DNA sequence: TGTGCCAGCAGCACTCCCGGGGAGAGCCCTTACGAGCAGTACTTC. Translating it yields CASSTPGESPYEQYF.

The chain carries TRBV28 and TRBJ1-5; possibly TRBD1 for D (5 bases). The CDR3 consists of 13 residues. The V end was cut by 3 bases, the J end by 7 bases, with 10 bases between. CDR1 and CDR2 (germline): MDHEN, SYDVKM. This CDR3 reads CASSFGAPQPQHF. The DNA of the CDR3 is TGTGCCAGCAGTTTCGGGGCCCCGCAGCCCCAGCATTTT.

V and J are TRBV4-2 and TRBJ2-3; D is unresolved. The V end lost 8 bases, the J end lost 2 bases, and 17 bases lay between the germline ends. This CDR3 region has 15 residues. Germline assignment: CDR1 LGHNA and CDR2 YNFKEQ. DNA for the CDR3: TGTGCCAGCCGCCCTGGAACCAGAAACACAGATACGCAGTATTTT. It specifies CASRPGTRNTDTQYF.

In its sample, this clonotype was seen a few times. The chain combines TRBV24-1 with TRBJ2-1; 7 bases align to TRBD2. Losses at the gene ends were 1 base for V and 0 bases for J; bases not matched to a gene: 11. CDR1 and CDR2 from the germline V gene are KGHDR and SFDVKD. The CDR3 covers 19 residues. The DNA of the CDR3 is TGTGCCACCAGTGATTTTTCGCTAGCGGACTTAAGCTCCTACAATGAGCAGTTCTTC. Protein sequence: CATSDFSLADLSSYNEQFF.

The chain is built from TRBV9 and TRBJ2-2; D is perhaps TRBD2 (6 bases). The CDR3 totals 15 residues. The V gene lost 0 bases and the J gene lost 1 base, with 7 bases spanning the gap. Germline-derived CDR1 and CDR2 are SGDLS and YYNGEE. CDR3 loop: CASSVAGENTGELFF. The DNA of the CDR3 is TGTGCCAGCAGCGTAGCGGGAGAGAACACCGGGGAGCTGTTTTTT.

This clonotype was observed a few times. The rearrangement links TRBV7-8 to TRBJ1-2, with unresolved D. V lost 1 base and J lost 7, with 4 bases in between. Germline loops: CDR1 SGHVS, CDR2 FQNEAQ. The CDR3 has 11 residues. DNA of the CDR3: TGTGCCAGCAGCTTAGGGGCTGGCTACACCTTC. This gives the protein CASSLGAGYTF. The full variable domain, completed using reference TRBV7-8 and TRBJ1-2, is GAGVSQSPRYKVAKRGQDVALRCDPISGHVSLFWYQQALGQGPEFLTYFQNEAQLDKSGLPSDRFFAERPEGSVSTLKIQRTQQEDSAVYLCASSLGAGYTFGSGTRLTVV.

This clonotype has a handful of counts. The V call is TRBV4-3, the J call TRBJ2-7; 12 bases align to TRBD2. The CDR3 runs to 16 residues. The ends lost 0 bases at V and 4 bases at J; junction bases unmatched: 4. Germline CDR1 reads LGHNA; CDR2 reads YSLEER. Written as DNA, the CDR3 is TGCGCCAGCAGCCAAGATGCTAGCGGGGGGGTTTACGAGCAGTACTTC. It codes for CASSQDASGGVYEQYF.

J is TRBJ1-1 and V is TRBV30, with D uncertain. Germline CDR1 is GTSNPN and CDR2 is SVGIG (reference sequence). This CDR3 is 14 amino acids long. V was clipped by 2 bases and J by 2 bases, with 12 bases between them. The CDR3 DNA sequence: TGTGCCTGGAGTCGGGAGACACCTAACACTGAAGCTTTCTTT. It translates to CAWSRETPNTEAFF.

CDR3 coding DNA: TGTGCCAGCACGAGTCTAGTTGGCACAGATACGCAGTATTTT. Residues: CASTSLVGTDTQYF. J is TRBJ2-3 and V is TRBV12-3 or TRBV12-4; no firm D call. CDR3 length: 14 amino acids. Deletions cut 7 bases from V and 1 base from J, with 12 bases between.

The CDR3 spells CASSLVREETQYF. CDR3 nucleotide sequence: TGTGCCAGCAGTTTAGTACGGGAGGAGACCCAGTACTTC. The V gene is TRBV28, the J gene TRBJ2-5; a possible D gene is TRBD2 (6 bases). The V end lost 2 bases, the J end lost 5 bases, and 9 bases lay between the germline ends. Germline CDR1 and CDR2: MDHEN and SYDVKM. This CDR3 has 13 residues.

The CDR3 loop is CATSEGRFTEAFF. The CDR3 DNA reads TGTGCCACCAGTGAGGGACGATTCACTGAAGCTTTCTTT. The V gene is TRBV24-1, the J gene TRBJ1-1; TRBD1 is a possible D gene (5 bases). CDR1 and CDR2 from the germline V gene are KGHDR and SFDVKD. V was shortened by 4 bases and J by 4 bases, with 9 bases between the two germline ends. This CDR3 is 13 amino acids long.

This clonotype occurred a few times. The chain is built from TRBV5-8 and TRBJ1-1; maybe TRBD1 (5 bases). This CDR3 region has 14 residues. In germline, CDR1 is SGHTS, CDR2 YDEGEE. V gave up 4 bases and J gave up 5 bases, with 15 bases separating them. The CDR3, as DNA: TGTGCCAGCAGCCTGGGGCGGGGGTTGACTGAAGCTTTCTTT. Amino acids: CASSLGRGLTEAFF.